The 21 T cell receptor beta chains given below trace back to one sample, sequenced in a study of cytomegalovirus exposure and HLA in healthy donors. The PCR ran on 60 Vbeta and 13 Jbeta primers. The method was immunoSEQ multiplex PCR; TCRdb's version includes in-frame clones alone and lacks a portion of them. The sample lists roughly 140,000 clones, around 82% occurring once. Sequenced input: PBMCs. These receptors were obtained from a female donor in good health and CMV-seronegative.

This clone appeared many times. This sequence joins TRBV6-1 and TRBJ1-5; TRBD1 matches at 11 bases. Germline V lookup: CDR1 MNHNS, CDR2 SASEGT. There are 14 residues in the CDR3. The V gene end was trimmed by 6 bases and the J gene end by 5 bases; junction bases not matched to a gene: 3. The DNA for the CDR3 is TGTGCCAGCAGCTGGACAGGGGGCGATCAGCCCCAGCATTTT. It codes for CASSWTGGDQPQHF.

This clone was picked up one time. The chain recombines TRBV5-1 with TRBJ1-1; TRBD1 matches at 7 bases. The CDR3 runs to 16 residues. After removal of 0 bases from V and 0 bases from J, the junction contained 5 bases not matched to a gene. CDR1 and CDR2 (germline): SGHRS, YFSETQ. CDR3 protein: CASSLGTGGLNTEAFF. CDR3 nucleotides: TGCGCCAGCAGCTTGGGGACAGGTGGATTGAACACTGAAGCTTTCTTT. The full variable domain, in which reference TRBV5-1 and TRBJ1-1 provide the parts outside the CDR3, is KAGVTQTPRYLIKTRGQQVTLSCSPISGHRSVSWYQQTPGQGLQFLFEYFSETQRNKGNFPGRFSGRQFSNSRSEMNVSTLELGDSALYLCASSLGTGGLNTEAFFGQGTRLTVV.

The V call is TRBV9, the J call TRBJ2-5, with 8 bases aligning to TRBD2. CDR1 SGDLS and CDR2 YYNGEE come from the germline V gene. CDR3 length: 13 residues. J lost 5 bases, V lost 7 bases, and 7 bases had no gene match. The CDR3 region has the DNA TGTGCCAGCGGCGGGGGGCTAGGGGAGACCCAGTACTTC. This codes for CASGGGLGETQYF.

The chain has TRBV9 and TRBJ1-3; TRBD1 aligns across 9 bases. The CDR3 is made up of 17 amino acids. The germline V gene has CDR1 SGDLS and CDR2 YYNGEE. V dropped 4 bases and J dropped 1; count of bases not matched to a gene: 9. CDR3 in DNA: TGTGCCAGCAGCCCTCGTAGGGGACAGGGATCTGGAAACACCATATATTTT. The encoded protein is CASSPRRGQGSGNTIYF.

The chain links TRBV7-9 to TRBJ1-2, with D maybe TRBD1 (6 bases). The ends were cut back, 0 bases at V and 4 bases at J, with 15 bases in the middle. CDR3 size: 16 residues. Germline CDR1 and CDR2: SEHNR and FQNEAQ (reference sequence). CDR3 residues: CASSLAGGTGIYGYTF. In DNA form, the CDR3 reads TGTGCCAGCAGCTTAGCGGGCGGTACAGGGATCTATGGCTACACCTTC.

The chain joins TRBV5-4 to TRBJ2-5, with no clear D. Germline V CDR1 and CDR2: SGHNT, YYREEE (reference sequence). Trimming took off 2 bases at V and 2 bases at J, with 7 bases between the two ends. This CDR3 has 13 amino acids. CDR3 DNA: TGTGCCAGCAGCTTCCTAGATCAAGAGACCCAGTACTTC. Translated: CASSFLDQETQYF.

CDR3 sequence reads: CASSLGSGTDTQYF. CDR3 sequence (DNA): TGTGCCAGCAGTTTAGGCAGTGGCACAGATACGCAGTATTTT. V and J are TRBV27 and TRBJ2-3; D is ambiguous. The CDR3 is made up of 14 amino acids. The germline gives CDR1 MNHEY, CDR2 SMNVEV (reference sequence). Trimming removed 2 bases at V and 1 base at J, with 7 bases between.

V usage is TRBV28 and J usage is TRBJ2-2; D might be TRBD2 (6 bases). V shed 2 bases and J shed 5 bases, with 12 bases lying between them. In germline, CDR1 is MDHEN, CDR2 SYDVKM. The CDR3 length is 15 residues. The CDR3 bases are TGTGCCAGCAGTTTAGGAGGGGCAGGGACCGGGGAGCTGTTTTTT. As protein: CASSLGGAGTGELFF.

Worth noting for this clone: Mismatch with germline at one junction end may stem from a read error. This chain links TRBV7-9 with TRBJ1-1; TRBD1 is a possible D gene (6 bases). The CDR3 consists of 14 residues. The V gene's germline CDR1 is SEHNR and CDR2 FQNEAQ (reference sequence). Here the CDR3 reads CSSSPAGQNTEAFF. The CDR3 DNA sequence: TGTTCCAGCAGCCCAGCGGGACAGAACACTGAAGCTTTCTTT.

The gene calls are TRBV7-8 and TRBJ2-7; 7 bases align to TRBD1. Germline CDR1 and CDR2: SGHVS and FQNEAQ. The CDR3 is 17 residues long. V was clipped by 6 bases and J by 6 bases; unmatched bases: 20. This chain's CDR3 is CASSKLKTGTDSPEQYF. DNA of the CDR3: TGTGCCAGCAGTAAATTAAAAACCGGGACAGACTCGCCCGAGCAGTACTTC.

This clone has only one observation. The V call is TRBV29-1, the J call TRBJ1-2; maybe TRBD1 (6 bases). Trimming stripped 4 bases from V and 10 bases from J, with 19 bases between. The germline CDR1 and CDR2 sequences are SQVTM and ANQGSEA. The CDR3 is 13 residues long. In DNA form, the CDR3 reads TGCAGCGTTGCCTCCAGGGGCTCCCCAGACTACACCTTC. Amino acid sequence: CSVASRGSPDYTF.

CDR3 sequence: CSARAFQPQHF. The CDR3 nucleotides are TGCAGTGCTAGGGCCTTTCAGCCCCAGCATTTT. The V and J genes are TRBV20-1 and TRBJ1-5; no firm D call. The germline gives CDR1 DFQATT, CDR2 SNEGSKA (reference sequence). V was cut by 3 bases and J by 6 bases, with 6 bases left in between. The CDR3 loop spans 11 amino acids.

CDR3 protein: CATSLFGTVSSIETQYF. DNA of the CDR3: TGTGCCACTTCGCTCTTTGGGACAGTCTCGAGTATCGAGACCCAGTACTTC. The chain couples TRBV19 to TRBJ2-5; 7 bases match TRBD1. The CDR3 runs to 17 residues. V trimming: 10 bases; J trimming: 5 bases; junction bases outside the gene matches: 22. Germline CDR1 is LNHDA and CDR2 is SQIVND (reference sequence).

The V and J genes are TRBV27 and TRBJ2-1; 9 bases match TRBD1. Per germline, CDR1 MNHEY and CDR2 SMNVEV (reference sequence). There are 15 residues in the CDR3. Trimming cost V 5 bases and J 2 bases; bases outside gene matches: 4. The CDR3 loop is CASSGQGSAYNEQFF. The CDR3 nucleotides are TGTGCCAGCAGTGGACAGGGGTCCGCCTACAATGAGCAGTTCTTC.

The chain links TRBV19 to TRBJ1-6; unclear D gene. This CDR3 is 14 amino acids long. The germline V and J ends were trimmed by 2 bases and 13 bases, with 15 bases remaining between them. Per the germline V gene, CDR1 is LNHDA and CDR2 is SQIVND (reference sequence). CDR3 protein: CASSIWRIDEPLHF. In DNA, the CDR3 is TGTGCCAGTAGTATATGGAGGATCGACGAGCCCCTCCACTTT.

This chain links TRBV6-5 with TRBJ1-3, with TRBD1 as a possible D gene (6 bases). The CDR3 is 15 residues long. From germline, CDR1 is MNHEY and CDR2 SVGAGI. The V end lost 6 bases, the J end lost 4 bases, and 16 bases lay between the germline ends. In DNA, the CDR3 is TGTGCCAGCAGACTCAGGGGAACCGCCGGAAACACCATATATTTT. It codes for CASRLRGTAGNTIYF.

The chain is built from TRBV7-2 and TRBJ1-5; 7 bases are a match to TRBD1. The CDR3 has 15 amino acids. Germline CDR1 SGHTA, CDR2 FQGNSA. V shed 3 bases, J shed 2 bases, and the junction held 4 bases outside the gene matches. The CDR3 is CASSLTGSGNQPQHF. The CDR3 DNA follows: TGTGCCAGCAGCTTGACAGGGTCGGGCAATCAGCCCCAGCATTTT.

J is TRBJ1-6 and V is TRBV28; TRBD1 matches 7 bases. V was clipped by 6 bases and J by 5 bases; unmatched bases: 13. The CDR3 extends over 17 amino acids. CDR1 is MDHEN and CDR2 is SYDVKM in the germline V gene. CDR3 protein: CASSLWTTGTNNSPLHF. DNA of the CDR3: TGTGCCAGCAGCCTCTGGACGACAGGGACGAATAATTCACCCCTCCACTTT.

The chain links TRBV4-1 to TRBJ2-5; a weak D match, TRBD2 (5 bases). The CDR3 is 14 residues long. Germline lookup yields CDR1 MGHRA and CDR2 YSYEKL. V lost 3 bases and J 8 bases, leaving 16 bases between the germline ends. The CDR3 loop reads CASSQPGSKRTQYF. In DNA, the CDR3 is TGCGCCAGCAGCCAGCCGGGATCTAAGAGAACCCAGTACTTC.

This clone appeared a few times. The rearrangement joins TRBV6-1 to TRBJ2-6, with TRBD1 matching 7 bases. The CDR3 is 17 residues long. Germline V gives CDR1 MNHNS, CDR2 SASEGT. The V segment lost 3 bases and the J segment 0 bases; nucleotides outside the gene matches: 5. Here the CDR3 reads CASSDRTGLSGANVLTF. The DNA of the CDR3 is TGTGCCAGCAGTGACCGGACAGGCCTCTCTGGGGCCAACGTCCTGACTTTC.

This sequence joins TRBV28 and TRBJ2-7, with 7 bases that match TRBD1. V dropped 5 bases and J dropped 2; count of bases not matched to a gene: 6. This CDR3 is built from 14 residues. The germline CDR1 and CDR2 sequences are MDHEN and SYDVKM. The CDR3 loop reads CASSTPTGTYEQYF. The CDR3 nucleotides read TGTGCCAGCAGTACCCCGACAGGGACCTACGAGCAGTACTTC.